Below, 23 T cell receptor beta chains from the same sample are listed, as sequenced in a study of blood T cell repertoires in COVID-19 (dated by TCRdb to the early 2020s). Receptor amplification or capture employed the immunoSEQ multiplex PCR assay. Here the immuneACCESS table is served through TCRdb, limited to in-frame sequences with V and J called. Missing clones are a known gap in these copies; in checked studies unresolved V genes cover under half, and the rest lacks a known reason. The sample table contains 250,000 to 350,000 clones; only one count was recorded for roughly 89% of them. 6% to 7% of the sample rests with the top ten. The sequenced sample consisted of PBMCs or T cells enriched from blood (not recorded which). These receptors came from a woman in her forties who had recovered from COVID-19.

The chain employs TRBV27 and TRBJ1-2, with TRBD1 identical over 7 bases. The CDR3 extends over 20 amino acids. CDR1 and CDR2 (germline): MNHEY, SMNVEV (reference sequence). V lost 5 bases, J lost 0 bases, and 21 bases stayed unmatched. The CDR3 DNA sequence: TGTGCCAGCAGTCTCATATCAACCAGGGACAGAATTCTAGCTAACTATGGCTACACCTTC. Translated, it gives CASSLISTRDRILANYGYTF.

The chain links TRBV7-9 to TRBJ1-1; D not certain. This CDR3 has 13 amino acids. The germline V gene encodes CDR1 SEHNR and CDR2 FQNEAQ (reference sequence). Trimming pared 4 bases from V and 5 bases from J, leaving 11 bases between. The CDR3 DNA follows: TGTGCCAGCAGCTCCTCCGGCGGAACTGAAGCTTTCTTT. Translation: CASSSSGGTEAFF.

This clone was recorded once. This rearrangement joins TRBV5-1 to TRBJ2-4; 7 positions agree with TRBD1. Germline V gene lookup returns CDR1 SGHRS and CDR2 YFSETQ. J lost 5 bases, V lost 4 bases, and 3 bases had no gene match. The length of the CDR3 is 13 residues. The CDR3 DNA sequence: TGCGCCAGCAGCAAAGGGACAGAAAACATTCAGTACTTC. This sequence encodes CASSKGTENIQYF. The whole variable domain, filled in from reference TRBV5-1 and TRBJ2-4, reads KAGVTQTPRYLIKTRGQQVTLSCSPISGHRSVSWYQQTPGQGLQFLFEYFSETQRNKGNFPGRFSGRQFSNSRSEMNVSTLELGDSALYLCASSKGTENIQYFGAGTRLSVL.

This chain connects TRBV7-9 to TRBJ2-1; D remains ambiguous. CDR1 is SEHNR, CDR2 FQNEAQ, per germline (reference sequence). V was clipped by 2 bases and J by 1 base, with 9 bases between them. This CDR3 contains 15 residues. CDR3 sequence reads: CASSLNQQSYNEQFF. The DNA for the CDR3 is TGTGCCAGCAGCTTAAATCAACAGTCCTACAATGAGCAGTTCTTC. The full variable domain, in which reference TRBV7-9 and TRBJ2-1 provide the parts outside the CDR3, is DTGVSQNPRHKITKRGQNVTFRCDPISEHNRLYWYRQTLGQGPEFLTYFQNEAQLEKSRLLSDRFSAERPKGSFSTLEIQRTEQGDSAMYLCASSLNQQSYNEQFFGPGTRLTVL.

This clone was found once. This sequence joins TRBV28 and TRBJ2-1, with D possibly TRBD2 on 6 matching bases. Germline loops: CDR1 MDHEN, CDR2 SYDVKM. V lost 6 bases to trimming and J lost 7 bases, with 16 bases between them. The CDR3 covers 14 residues. The CDR3, as DNA: TGTGCCAGCAGCTCGTTAGCGGAGGAGAATGAGCAGTTCTTC. It encodes CASSSLAEENEQFF.

The V call is TRBV6-2 or TRBV6-3, the J call TRBJ2-1; 8 nucleotides line up with TRBD2. The ends lost 1 base at V and 4 bases at J; junction bases unmatched: 12. The CDR3 extends over 18 amino acids. Germline values: CDR1 MNHEY, CDR2 SVGEGT. CDR3 loop: CASSYWSSGPLGYNEQFF. CDR3 DNA sequence: TGTGCCAGCAGTTACTGGTCTAGCGGGCCCCTGGGGTACAATGAGCAGTTCTTC.

The rearrangement uses TRBV24-1 and TRBJ2-1; the match to TRBD2 covers 10 bases. V lost 4 bases, J lost 8 bases, and 10 bases stayed unmatched. Germline loops: CDR1 KGHDR, CDR2 SFDVKD. The CDR3 sequence is 16 residues long. CDR3 in DNA: TGTGCCACCAGTGACCTGATAGCGGGAGGAGTCTATGAGCAGTTCTTC. Translating it yields CATSDLIAGGVYEQFF.

V usage is TRBV28 and J usage is TRBJ1-5; weak D call: TRBD1 (5 bases). Per germline, CDR1 MDHEN and CDR2 SYDVKM. The CDR3 runs 12 residues. The ends were cut back, 9 bases at V and 3 bases at J, with 9 bases in the middle. The CDR3 nucleotides are TGTGCCAGTCAGGGAACCAATCAGCCCCAGCATTTT. It translates to CASQGTNQPQHF.

The chain recombines TRBV5-6 with TRBJ1-4, with D tentatively TRBD1 (5 bases). V lost 1 base and J 6 bases, leaving 16 bases between the germline ends. The CDR3 loop spans 16 amino acids. Germline-derived CDR1 and CDR2 are SGHDT and YYEEEE. CDR3 DNA: TGTGCCAGCAGCTTGCGGCAGGGACGGAGGGATGAAAAACTGTTTTTT. Protein sequence: CASSLRQGRRDEKLFF.

This clone is a singleton in its sample. V gene TRBV7-2 combines with J gene TRBJ2-2; D might be TRBD1 (7 bases). V was cut by 5 bases and J by 6 bases, with 25 bases left in between. The CDR3 has 18 residues. Germline lookup yields CDR1 SGHTA and CDR2 FQGNSA. In DNA form, the CDR3 reads TGTGCCAGCAGCCTGATCGCCCAGGGGGGCCCCGTAGCCGGGGAGCTGTTTTTT. Its translation: CASSLIAQGGPVAGELFF. Together with reference TRBV7-2 and TRBJ2-2, the CDR3 gives the full variable domain: GAGVSQSPSNKVTEKGKDVELRCDPISGHTALYWYRQSLGQGLEFLIYFQGNSAPDKSGLPSDRFSAERTGGSVSTLTIQRTQQEDSAVYLCASSLIAQGGPVAGELFFGEGSRLTVL.

This chain uses TRBV5-6 with TRBJ1-1; D ambiguous. V was shortened by 1 base and J by 1 base, with 8 bases between the two germline ends. CDR3 length: 14 residues. Looked up from germline, CDR1 is SGHDT and CDR2 is YYEEEE. The CDR3 protein is CASSLIGGNTEAFF. CDR3 DNA: TGTGCCAGCAGCTTGATAGGCGGGAACACTGAAGCTTTCTTT.

This chain uses TRBV7-2 with TRBJ1-3; 7 nucleotides match TRBD1. J lost 2 bases, V lost 4 bases, and 5 bases had no gene match. Per the germline V gene, CDR1 is SGHTA and CDR2 is FQGNSA. The CDR3 has 15 amino acids. CDR3 residues: CASSSQGTAGNTIYF. The CDR3 DNA reads as TGTGCCAGCAGCTCCCAAGGGACAGCTGGAAACACCATATATTTT.

This chain connects TRBV27 to TRBJ2-5; 9 nucleotides line up with TRBD2. The CDR3 is made up of 15 amino acids. Germline loops: CDR1 MNHEY, CDR2 SMNVEV (reference sequence). With V trimmed by 5 bases and J by 6 bases, 10 bases remained unmatched. The CDR3 reads CASSIYGTSWQTQYF. CDR3 sequence (DNA): TGTGCCAGCAGTATATACGGGACTAGCTGGCAGACCCAGTACTTC.

This chain joins TRBV2 and TRBJ2-7; tentatively, D is TRBD2 (6 bases). CDR3 length: 13 amino acids. Per germline, CDR1 SNHLY and CDR2 FYNNEI. The V gene lost 8 bases and the J gene lost 7 bases, with 18 bases spanning the gap. This CDR3 reads CASGQPPRGEQYF. CDR3 coding DNA: TGTGCCAGCGGACAACCCCCCCGGGGGGAGCAGTACTTC.

The CDR3 sequence: CASRPGATYEQFF. The CDR3 DNA reads TGTGCCAGCCGACCGGGAGCCACCTATGAGCAGTTCTTC. The genes are TRBV7-8 and TRBJ2-1; D is perhaps TRBD2 (6 bases). The CDR3 is 13 amino acids. From germline, CDR1 is SGHVS and CDR2 FQNEAQ. The ends were cut back, 8 bases at V and 8 bases at J, with 16 bases in the middle. Supplemented by reference TRBV7-8 and TRBJ2-1, the full variable domain reads GAGVSQSPRYKVAKRGQDVALRCDPISGHVSLFWYQQALGQGPEFLTYFQNEAQLDKSGLPSDRFFAERPEGSVSTLKIQRTQQEDSAVYLCASRPGATYEQFFGPGTRLTVL.

This clone was observed a handful of times. This chain uses TRBV18 with TRBJ1-1; D is unresolved. The CDR3 spans 14 residues. V gave up 4 bases and J gave up 0 bases, with 9 bases separating them. Germline loops: CDR1 KGHSH, CDR2 LQKENI. The CDR3 bases are TGTGCCAGCTCACTTGCTCAGATGAACACTGAAGCTTTCTTT. It translates to CASSLAQMNTEAFF. Using reference TRBV18 and TRBJ1-1 for the parts outside the CDR3, the full variable domain is NAGVMQNPRHLVRRRGQEARLRCSPMKGHSHVYWYRQLPEEGLKFMVYLQKENIIDESGMPKERFSAEFPKEGPSILRIQQVVRGDSAAYFCASSLAQMNTEAFFGQGTRLTVV.

The V call is TRBV12-3 or TRBV12-4, the J call TRBJ1-3; D is unclear. CDR3 length equals 13 residues. V lost 3 bases and J 0 bases, leaving 3 bases between the germline ends. CDR3 amino acids: CASSLASGNTIYF. The CDR3 region has the DNA TGTGCCAGCAGTTTGGCCTCTGGAAACACCATATATTTT.

J is TRBJ1-1 and V is TRBV29-1; the match to TRBD1 covers 10 bases. Germline trimming cut 3 bases from V and 5 bases from J; bases unmatched to any gene: 9. The length of the CDR3 is 15 residues. CDR1 SQVTM and CDR2 ANQGSEA come from the germline V gene. CDR3: CSVDFRDRGGTEAFF. CDR3 in DNA: TGCAGCGTTGATTTTCGGGACAGGGGTGGGACTGAAGCTTTCTTT.

The CDR3 spells CAWRGQYGYTF. CDR3 DNA sequence: TGTGCCTGGAGGGGACAGTATGGCTACACCTTC. The chain uses TRBV30 and TRBJ1-2; 7 bases are shared with TRBD1. Germline CDR1 GTSNPN, CDR2 SVGIG (reference sequence). V lost 3 bases to trimming and J lost 5 bases; unmatched junction nucleotides: 0. This CDR3 is 11 amino acids long. Filled out from reference TRBV30 and TRBJ1-2, the complete variable domain reads SQTIHQWPATLVQPVGSPLSLECTVEGTSNPNLYWYRQAAGRGLQLLFYSVGIGQISSEVPQNLSASRPQDRQFILSSKKLLLSDSGFYLCAWRGQYGYTFGSGTRLTVV.

The V call is TRBV7-2, the J call TRBJ2-5; D perhaps matches TRBD1 (5 bases). CDR3 length: 12 amino acids. The germline CDR1 and CDR2 sequences are SGHTA and FQGNSA. V shed 5 bases and J shed 5 bases, with 9 bases lying between them. CDR3 loop: CASSAGWETQYF. The CDR3 DNA follows: TGTGCCAGCAGCGCAGGGTGGGAGACCCAGTACTTC.

The chain is built from TRBV5-6 and TRBJ2-7, with D unresolved. Germline CDR1 reads SGHDT; CDR2 reads YYEEEE. The V end lost 1 base, the J end lost 4 bases, and 6 bases lay between the germline ends. The CDR3 sequence is 12 residues long. As DNA, the CDR3 is TGTGCCAGCAGCTTGTCAACTTACGAGCAGTACTTC. It yields the protein CASSLSTYEQYF.

The gene calls are TRBV28 and TRBJ2-7, with 9 positions matching TRBD2. The CDR3 has 12 amino acids. J gave up 8 bases and V 10 bases, and 9 bases lay outside the gene matches. Germline V gene sequence: CDR1 MDHEN, CDR2 SYDVKM. As DNA, the CDR3 is TGTGCCACCCTCAAGCTAGCGGGAAAGCAGTACTTC. It yields the protein CATLKLAGKQYF.

This sequence joins TRBV3-1 (or the pseudogene TRBV3-2) and TRBJ1-1; 9 bases are a match to TRBD1. The CDR3 consists of 14 residues. CDR1 LGHDT and CDR2 YNNKEL come from the germline V gene (reference sequence). Losses at the gene ends were 5 bases for V and 5 bases for J; bases not matched to a gene: 6. This CDR3 is CASSKQGAYTEAFF. CDR3 bases: TGTGCCAGCAGCAAACAGGGGGCATATACTGAAGCTTTCTTT.